This T cell receptor beta chain was captured in a study of CD8+CD57+ T cells in acquired aplastic anemia. V lost 4 bases, J lost 4 bases, and 16 bases lay in between. The CDR3 sequence is 16 residues long. Germline V lookup: CDR1 ENHRY, CDR2 SYGVKD. General study points: CD8+ Simpson's diversity in patients was not significantly different from that in controls. Between patients and controls, approximately 29 CD8+ CDR3 sequences were found in common.

In regard to this clonotype: Antigen: not known.

TCR beta VDJ and CDR3 were profiled, and genomic DNA was the template. Via MiXCR, TCRdb re-called the reads, giving one row per CDR3 protein. The sample contains under 40,000 distinct CDR3 sequences, around 82% of which appear only once. The V and J genes are TRBV10-3 and TRBJ2-2, with D perhaps TRBD1 or TRBD2 (6 bases each). Sequencing was carried out using sorted CD4+, CD8+, or CD8+CD57+ T cells (not recorded which) from PBMCs. The clonotype comes from a human donor in good health, serving as a control. CDR3 in DNA: TGTGCCATCAGTGCGGCAGTTGAGGGGGGCACCGGGGAGCTGTTTTTT. Residues: CAISAAVEGGTGELFF.